This T cell receptor beta chain was documented in a study of T cell responses to AZD1222 COVID-19 vaccine. General study points: Spike was spanned by vaccine-associated CD4 TCRs, which were dominant at 160-218 and 743-854. Reports say nearly half of spike-specific TCRs go after unmutated variant regions. White British people made up most donors, females outnumbered males, and clonal diversity was possibly underestimated.

To note about this clone: Its antigen is currently unknown.

TCRdb's table, derived via immunoSEQ multiplex PCR, lists solely in-frame clones and lacks some. The repertoire holds fewer than 120,000 clones, with 70% to 90% as singletons. Germline V gene lookup returns CDR1 SGHRS and CDR2 YFSETQ. The ends lost 0 bases at V and 0 bases at J; junction bases unmatched: 12. This CDR3 region has 19 residues. This receptor was taken from an adult who received the AZD1222 COVID-19 vaccine. The chain is built from TRBV5-1 and TRBJ2-1, with 7 nucleotides matching TRBD2. Material: peripheral blood, obtained 28 days after the second AZD1222 dose. The CDR3 coding sequence is TGCGCCAGCAGCTTGGGTGCTAGCGGAATTCTCCGCTCCTACAATGAGCAGTTCTTC. It translates to CASSLGASGILRSYNEQFF.